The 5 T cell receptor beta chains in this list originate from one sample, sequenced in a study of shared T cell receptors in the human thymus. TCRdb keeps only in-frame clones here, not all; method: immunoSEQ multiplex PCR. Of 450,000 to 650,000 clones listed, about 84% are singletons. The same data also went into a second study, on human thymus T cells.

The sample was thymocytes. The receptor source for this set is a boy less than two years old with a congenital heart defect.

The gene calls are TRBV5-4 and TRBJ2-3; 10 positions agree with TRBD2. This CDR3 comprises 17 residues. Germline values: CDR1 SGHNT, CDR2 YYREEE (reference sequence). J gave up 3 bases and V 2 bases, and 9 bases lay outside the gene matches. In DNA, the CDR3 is TGTGCCAGCAGCTTCGCGGCCACTAGCGGGGAAACAGATACGCAGTATTTT. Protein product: CASSFAATSGETDTQYF.

CDR3 DNA: TGTGCCAGTAGTACCCCACTAACAGGGAAGCTCACAGATACGCAGTATTTT. The encoded protein is CASSTPLTGKLTDTQYF. The chain links TRBV19 to TRBJ2-3, with a tentative D call TRBD1 (6 bases). V lost 4 bases and J 2 bases, leaving 19 bases between the germline ends. The CDR3 has 17 amino acids. The germline V gene encodes CDR1 LNHDA and CDR2 SQIVND (reference sequence).

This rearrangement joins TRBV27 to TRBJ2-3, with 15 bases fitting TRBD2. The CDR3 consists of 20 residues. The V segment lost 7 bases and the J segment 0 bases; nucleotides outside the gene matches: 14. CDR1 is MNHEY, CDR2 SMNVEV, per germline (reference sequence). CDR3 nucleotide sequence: TGTGCCAGCACCCCAACGCCGGGACTAGCGGGAGGCCCGAGCACAGATACGCAGTATTTT. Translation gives CASTPTPGLAGGPSTDTQYF.

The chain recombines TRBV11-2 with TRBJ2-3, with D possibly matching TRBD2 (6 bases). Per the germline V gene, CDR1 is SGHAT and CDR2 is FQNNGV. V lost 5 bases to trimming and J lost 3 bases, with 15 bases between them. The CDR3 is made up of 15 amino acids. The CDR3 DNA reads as TGTGCCAGCAGCCCCCAACGGGAGTGGACAGATACGCAGTATTTT. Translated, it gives CASSPQREWTDTQYF. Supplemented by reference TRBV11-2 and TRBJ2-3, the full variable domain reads EAGVAQSPRYKIIEKRQSVAFWCNPISGHATLYWYQQILGQGPKLLIQFQNNGVVDDSQLPKDRFSAERLKGVDSTLKIQPAKLEDSAVYLCASSPQREWTDTQYFGPGTRLTVL.

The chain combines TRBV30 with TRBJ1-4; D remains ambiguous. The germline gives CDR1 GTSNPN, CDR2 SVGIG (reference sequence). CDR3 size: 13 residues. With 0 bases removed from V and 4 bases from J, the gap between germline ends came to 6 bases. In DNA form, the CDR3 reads TGTGCCTGGAGTGTGCCCAGTAATGAAAAACTGTTTTTT. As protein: CAWSVPSNEKLFF.